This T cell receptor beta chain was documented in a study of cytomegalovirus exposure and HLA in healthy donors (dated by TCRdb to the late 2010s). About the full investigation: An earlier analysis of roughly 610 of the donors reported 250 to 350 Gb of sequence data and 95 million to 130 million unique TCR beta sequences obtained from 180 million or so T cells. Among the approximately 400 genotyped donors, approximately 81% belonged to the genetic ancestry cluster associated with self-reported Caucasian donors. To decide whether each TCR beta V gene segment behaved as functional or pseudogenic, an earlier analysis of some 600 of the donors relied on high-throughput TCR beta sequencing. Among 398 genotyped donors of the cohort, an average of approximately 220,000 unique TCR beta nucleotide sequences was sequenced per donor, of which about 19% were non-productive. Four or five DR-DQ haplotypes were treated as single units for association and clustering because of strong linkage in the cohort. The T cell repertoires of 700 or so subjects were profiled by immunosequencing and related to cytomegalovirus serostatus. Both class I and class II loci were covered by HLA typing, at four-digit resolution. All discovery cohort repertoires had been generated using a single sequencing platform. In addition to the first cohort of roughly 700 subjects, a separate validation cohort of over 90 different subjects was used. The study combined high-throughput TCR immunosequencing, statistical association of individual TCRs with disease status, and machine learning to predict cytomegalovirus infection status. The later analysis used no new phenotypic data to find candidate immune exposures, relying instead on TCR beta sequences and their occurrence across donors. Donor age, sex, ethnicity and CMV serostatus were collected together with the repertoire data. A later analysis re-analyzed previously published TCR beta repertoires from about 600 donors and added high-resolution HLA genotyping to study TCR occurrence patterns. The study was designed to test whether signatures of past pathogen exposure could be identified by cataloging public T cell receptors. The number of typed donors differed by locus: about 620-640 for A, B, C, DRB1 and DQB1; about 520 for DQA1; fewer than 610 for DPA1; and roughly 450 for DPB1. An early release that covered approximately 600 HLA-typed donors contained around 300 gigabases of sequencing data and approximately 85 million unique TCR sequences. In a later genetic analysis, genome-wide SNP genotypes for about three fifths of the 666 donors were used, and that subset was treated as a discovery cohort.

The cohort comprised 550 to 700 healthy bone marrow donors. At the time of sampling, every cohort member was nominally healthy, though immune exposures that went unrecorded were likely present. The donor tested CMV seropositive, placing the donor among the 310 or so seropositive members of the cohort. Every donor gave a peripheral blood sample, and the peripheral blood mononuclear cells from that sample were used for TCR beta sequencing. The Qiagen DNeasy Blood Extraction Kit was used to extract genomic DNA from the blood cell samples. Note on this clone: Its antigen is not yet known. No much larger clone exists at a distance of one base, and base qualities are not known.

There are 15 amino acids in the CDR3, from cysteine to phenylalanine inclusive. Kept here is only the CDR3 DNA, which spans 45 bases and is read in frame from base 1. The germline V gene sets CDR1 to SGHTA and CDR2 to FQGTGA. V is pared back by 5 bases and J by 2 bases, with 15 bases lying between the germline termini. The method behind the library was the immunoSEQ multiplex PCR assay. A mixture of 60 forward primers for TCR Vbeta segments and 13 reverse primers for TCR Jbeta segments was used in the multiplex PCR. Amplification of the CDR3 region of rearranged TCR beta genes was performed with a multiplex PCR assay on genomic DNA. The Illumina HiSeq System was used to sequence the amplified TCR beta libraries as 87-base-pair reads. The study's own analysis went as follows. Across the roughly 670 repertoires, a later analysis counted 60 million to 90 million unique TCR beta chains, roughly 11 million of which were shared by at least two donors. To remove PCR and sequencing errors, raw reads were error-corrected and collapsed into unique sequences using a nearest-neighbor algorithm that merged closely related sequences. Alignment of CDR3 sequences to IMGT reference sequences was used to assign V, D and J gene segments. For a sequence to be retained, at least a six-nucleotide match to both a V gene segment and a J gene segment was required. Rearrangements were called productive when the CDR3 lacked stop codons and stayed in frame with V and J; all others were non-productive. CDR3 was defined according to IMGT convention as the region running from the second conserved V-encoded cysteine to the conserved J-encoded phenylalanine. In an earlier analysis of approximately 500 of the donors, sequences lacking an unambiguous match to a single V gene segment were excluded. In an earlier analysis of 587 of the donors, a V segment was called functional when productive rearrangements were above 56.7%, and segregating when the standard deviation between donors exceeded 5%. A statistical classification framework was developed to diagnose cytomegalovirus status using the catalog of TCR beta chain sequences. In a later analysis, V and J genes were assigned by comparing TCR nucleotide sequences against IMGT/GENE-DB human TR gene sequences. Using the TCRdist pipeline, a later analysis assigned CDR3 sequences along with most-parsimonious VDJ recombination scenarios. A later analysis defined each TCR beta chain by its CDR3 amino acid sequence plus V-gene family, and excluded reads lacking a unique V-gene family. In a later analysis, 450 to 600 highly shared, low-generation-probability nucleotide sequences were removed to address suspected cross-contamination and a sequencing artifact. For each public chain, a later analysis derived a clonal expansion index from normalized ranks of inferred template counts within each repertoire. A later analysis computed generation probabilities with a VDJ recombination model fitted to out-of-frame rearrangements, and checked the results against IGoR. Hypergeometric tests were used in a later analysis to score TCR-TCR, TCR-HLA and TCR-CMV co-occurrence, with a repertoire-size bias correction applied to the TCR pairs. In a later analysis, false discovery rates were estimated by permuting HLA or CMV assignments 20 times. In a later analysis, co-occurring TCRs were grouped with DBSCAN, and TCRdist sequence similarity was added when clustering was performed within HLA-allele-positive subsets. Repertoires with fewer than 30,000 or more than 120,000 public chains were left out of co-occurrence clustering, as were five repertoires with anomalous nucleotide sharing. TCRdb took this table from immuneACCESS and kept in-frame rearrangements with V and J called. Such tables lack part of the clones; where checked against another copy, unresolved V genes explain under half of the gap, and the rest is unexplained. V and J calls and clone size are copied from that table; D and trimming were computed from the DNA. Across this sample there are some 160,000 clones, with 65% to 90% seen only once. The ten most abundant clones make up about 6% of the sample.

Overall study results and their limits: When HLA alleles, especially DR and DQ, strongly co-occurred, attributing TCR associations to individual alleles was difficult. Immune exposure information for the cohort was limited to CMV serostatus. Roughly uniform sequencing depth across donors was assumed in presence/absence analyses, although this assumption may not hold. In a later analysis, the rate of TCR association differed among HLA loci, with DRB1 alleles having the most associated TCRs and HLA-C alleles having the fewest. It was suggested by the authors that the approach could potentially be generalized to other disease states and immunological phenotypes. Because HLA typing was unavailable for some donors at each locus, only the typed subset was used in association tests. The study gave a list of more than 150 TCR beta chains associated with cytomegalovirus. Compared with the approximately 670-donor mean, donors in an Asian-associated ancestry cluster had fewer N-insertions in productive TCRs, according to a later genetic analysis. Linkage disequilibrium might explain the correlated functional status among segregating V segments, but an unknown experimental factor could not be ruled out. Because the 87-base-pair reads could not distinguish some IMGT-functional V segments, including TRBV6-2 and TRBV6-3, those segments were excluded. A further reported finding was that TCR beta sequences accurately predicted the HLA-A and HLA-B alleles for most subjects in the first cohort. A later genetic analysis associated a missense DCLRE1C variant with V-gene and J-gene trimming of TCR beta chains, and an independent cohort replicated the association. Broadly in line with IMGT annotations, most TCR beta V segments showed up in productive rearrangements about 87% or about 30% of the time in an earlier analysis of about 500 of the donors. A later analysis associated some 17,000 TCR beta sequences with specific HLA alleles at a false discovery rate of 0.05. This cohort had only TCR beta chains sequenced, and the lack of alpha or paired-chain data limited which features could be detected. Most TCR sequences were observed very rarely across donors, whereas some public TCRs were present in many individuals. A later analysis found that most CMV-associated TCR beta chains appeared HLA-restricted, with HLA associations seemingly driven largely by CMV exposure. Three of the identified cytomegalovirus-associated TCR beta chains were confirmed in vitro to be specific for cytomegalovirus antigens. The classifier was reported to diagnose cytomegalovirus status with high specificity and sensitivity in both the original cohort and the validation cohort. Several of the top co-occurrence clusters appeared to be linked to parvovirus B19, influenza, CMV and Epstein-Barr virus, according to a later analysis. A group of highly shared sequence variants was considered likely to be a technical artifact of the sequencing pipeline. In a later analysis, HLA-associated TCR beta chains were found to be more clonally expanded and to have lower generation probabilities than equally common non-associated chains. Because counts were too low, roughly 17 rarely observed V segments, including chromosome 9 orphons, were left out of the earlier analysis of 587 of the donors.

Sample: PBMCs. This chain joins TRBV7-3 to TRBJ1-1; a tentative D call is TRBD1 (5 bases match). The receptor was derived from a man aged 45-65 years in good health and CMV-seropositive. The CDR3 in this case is CASSRGGTGNTEAFF. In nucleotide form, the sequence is TGTGCCAGCAGCCGTGGGGGGACGGGTAACACTGAAGCTTTCTTT.